This T cell receptor (beta chain) stems from a study of regulatory T cells in long-lasting Graves disease. General observations from the study: Lower TCR diversity was seen in persistent Graves' patients than in newly diagnosed ones. Persistent disease showed a preference for TRBV28, TRBJ1-2 and TRBJ2-5. More public clonotypes were shared by persistent patients (approximately 3,000) than by new patients (approximately 990).

On this clonotype itself: Its specificity is not known.

Researchers made TCR beta libraries by using iRepertoire HTBI primers and running Arm-PCR on CDR3 regions. TCRdb ran MiXCR on the multiplex PCR reads and lists one entry per CDR3 protein. This table holds 400,000 or so distinct CDR3 sequences, less than 25% found once. The germline V and J ends were trimmed by 2 bases and 2 bases, with 12 bases remaining between them. Germline V gene data show CDR1 as MGHDK and CDR2 as SYGVNS. The CDR3 runs to 15 residues. The time point denotes: persistent/refractory GD, antithyroid drugs over 5 years with positive TRAb. RNA isolated from PBMCs was used to make the TCR library.

This material consisted of peripheral blood mononuclear cells (PBMCs), taken when the disease was refractory, from a patient treated with antithyroid drugs. This receptor was obtained from a female donor with Graves disease. The chain uses TRBV25-1 and TRBJ1-2; no firm D call. The DNA of the CDR3 is TGTGCCAGCAGTGAACCCGGGTGGGGAAACTATGGCTACACCTTC. Translation gives CASSEPGWGNYGYTF.